Here is one T cell receptor (beta chain) with its context. Its antigen is undetermined. Every CD8+ subset sample held 250,000 to 300,000 flow-sorted cells, done in triplicate. The source of the sample is a study of CXCR3-negative and CXCR3-positive naive CD8 T cells. The libraries of TRB cDNA were constructed through 5' RACE using UMI labels. TCRdb re-called the 5' RACE reads and shows each CDR3 protein once, DNA omitted. The sample totals around 160,000 distinct CDR3 sequences. Germline V gives CDR1 LGHNA, CDR2 YNFKEQ. The CDR3 has 17 amino acids. Whole-study results and caveats: TRB CDR3s were more hydrophobic in CXCR3-positive than in CXCR3-negative naive cells.

Sequencing was done on a sample of naive CXCR3+ CD8+ T cells from blood. As for subset: CD45RO-CCR7+CD27+CD95- naive CD8+ T cells expressing CXCR3 (TNR3+). The receptor was isolated from a human donor in good health. Some clones in this sample may be carry-over from other donors' samples. The V call is TRBV4-2, the J call TRBJ1-5; no DNA is available, so the TRBD1 call from TCRdb remains unchecked. The CDR3 spells CASSLRGSGGSNQPQHF.